This TCR beta chain was found in a study of T cell changes during pregnancy in multiple sclerosis. V gave up 5 bases and J gave up 4 bases, with 19 bases separating them. CDR1 is MDHEN, CDR2 SYDVKM, per germline. This CDR3 contains 16 residues. Libraries were prepared by immunoSEQ multiplex PCR; TCRdb keeps only in-frame clonotypes and omits some of them. The sample holds fewer than 140,000 clones; about 89% are singletons and the top ten take about 1.6%. This chain joins TRBV28 and TRBJ2-3; a possible D gene is TRBD2 (6 bases). Specimen: peripheral blood, collected before pregnancy. The receptor's source is a female donor with multiple sclerosis, enrolled in a pregnancy study. In DNA form, the CDR3 reads TGTGCCAGCAGTCCCTGGGACTCCTCCCCGTCAGATACGCAGTATTTT. Translated, it gives CASSPWDSSPSDTQYF.